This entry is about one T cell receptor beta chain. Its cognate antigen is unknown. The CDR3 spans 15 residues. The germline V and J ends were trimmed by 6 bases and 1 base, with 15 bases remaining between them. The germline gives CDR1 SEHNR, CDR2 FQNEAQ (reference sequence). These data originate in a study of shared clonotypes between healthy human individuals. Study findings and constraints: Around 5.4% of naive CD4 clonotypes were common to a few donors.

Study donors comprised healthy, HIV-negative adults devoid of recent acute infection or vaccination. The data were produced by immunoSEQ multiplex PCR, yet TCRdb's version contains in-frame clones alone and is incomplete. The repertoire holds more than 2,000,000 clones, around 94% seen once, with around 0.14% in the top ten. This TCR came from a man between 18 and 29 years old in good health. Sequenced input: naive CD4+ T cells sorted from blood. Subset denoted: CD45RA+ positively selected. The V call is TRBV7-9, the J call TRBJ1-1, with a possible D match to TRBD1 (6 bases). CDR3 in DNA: TGTGCCAGCAGTTTGGACAGAGTTAGGAACACTGAAGCTTTCTTT. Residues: CASSLDRVRNTEAFF.